The clone carrying this TCR beta chain was picked up many times. The antigen is undetermined. This sample is part of a study of CD8 T cells in ankylosing spondylitis. General observations from the study: Clones linked to disease, bearing a CD8+ phenotype, were relatively rare in peripheral blood. The authors reported significant enrichment of disease-linked clones in matched ankylosing spondylitis synovial fluid. Ankylosing spondylitis blood appeared to carry a characteristic TCR beta motif of roughly 8 highly homologous variants.

In TCRdb, the 5' RACE reads were re-called with MiXCR into one record per CDR3 protein. The table records some 220,000 distinct CDR3 sequences, approximately 7.4% of them present only once. Germline V lookup: CDR1 DFQATT, CDR2 SNEGSKA (reference sequence). The CDR3 is 13 amino acids. Deletions cut 2 bases from V and 4 bases from J, with 9 bases between. This sequence was found in a male donor with ankylosing spondylitis. The chain carries TRBV20-1 and TRBJ2-1; D perhaps matches TRBD2 (6 bases). The sequenced sample consisted of blood, either unsorted or a sorted T cell fraction (not recorded which). The CDR3 coding sequence is TGCAGTGCTAGAATCGGACTATACAATGAGCAGTTCTTC. Translating gives CSARIGLYNEQFF.